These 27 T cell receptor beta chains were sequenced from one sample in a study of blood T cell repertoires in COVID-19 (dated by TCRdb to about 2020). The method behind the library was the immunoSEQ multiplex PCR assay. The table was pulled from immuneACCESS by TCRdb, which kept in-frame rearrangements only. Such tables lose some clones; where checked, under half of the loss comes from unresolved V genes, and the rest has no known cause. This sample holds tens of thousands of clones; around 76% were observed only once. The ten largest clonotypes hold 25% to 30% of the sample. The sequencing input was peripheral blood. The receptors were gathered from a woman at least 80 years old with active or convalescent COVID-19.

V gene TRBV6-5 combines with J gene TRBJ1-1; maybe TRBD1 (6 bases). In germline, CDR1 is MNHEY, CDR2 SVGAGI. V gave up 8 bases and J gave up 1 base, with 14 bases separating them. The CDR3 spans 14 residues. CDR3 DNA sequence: TGTGCCAGCCGGGGGGGCGTAGCGAACACTGAAGCTTTCTTT. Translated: CASRGGVANTEAFF.

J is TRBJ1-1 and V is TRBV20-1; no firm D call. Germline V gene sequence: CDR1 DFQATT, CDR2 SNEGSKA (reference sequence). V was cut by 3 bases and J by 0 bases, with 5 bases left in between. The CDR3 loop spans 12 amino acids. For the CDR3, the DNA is TGCAGTGCTAGTACTATGAACACTGAAGCTTTCTTT. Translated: CSASTMNTEAFF.

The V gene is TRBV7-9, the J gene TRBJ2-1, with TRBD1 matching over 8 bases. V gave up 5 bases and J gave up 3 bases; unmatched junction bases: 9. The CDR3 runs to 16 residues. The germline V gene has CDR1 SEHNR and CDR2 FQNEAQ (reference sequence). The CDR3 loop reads CASSLHTGGRYNEQFF. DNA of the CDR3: TGTGCCAGCAGCCTTCATACAGGGGGTCGCTACAATGAGCAGTTCTTC.

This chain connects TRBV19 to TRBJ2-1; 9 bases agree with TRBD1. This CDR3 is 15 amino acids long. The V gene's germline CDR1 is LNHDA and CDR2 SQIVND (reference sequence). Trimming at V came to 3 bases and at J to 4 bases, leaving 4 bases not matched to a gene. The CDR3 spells CASSIYGQGYNEQFF. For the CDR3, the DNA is TGTGCCAGTAGTATCTACGGACAGGGGTACAATGAGCAGTTCTTC.

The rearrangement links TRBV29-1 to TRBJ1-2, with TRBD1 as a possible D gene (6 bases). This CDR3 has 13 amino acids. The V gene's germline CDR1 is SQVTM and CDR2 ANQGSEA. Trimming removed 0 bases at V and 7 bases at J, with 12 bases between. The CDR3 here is CSVEEQGGSGYTF. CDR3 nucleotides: TGCAGCGTTGAAGAACAGGGAGGGAGTGGCTACACCTTC. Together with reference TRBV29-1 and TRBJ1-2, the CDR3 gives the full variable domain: SAVISQKPSRDICQRGTSLTIQCQVDSQVTMMFWYRQQPGQSLTLIATANQGSEATYESGFVIDKFPISRPNLTFSTLTVSNMSPEDSSIYLCSVEEQGGSGYTFGSGTRLTVV.

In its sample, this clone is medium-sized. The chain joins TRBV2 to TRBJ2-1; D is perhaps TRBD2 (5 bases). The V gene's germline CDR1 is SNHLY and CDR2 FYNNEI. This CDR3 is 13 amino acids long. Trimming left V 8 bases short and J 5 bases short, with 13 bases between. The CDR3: CASEDGVDNEQFF. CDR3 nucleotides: TGTGCCAGCGAGGACGGGGTCGACAATGAGCAGTTCTTC.

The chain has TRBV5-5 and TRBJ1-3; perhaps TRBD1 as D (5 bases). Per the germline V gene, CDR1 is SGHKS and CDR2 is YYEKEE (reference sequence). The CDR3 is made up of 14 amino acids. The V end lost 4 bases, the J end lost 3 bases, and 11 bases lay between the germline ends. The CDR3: CASSPDSFGNTIYF. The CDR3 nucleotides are TGTGCCAGCAGCCCCGACAGCTTTGGAAACACCATATATTTT.

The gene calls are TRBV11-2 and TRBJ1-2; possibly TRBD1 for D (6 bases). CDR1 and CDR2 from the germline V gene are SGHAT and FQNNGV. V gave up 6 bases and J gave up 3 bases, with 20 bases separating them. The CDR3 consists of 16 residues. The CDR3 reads CASSPSGGQGDYGYTF. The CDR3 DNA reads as TGTGCCAGCAGTCCAAGCGGGGGGCAGGGAGACTATGGCTACACCTTC.

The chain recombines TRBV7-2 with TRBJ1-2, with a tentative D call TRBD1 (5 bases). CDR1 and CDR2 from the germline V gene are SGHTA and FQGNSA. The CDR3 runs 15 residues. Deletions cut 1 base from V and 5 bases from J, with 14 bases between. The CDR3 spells CASSLGEVSGYGYTF. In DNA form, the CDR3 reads TGTGCCAGCAGCTTAGGCGAGGTTTCAGGGTATGGCTACACCTTC.

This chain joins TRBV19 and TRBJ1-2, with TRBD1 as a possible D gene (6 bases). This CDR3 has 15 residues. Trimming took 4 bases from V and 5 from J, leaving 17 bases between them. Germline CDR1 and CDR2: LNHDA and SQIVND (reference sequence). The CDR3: CASSTTGSTTYGYTF. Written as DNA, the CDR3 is TGTGCCAGTAGTACGACAGGATCGACCACTTATGGCTACACCTTC.

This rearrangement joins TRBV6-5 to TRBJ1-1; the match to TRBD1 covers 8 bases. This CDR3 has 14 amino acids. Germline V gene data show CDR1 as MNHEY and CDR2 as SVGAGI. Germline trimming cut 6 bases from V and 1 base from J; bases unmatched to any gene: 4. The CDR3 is CASSYRGTNTEAFF. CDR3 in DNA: TGTGCCAGCAGCTACAGGGGGACGAACACTGAAGCTTTCTTT.

CDR3 coding DNA: TGTGCCAGCAGTTACAGGGGGCTAAGCAATCAGCGGCATTTT. This sequence encodes CASSYRGLSNQRHF. V and J are TRBV6-2 or TRBV6-3 and TRBJ1-5, with 7 bases fitting TRBD1. The CDR3 extends over 14 amino acids. Trimming cost V 2 bases and J 15 bases; bases outside gene matches: 13. CDR1 and CDR2 (germline): MNHEY, SVGEGT.

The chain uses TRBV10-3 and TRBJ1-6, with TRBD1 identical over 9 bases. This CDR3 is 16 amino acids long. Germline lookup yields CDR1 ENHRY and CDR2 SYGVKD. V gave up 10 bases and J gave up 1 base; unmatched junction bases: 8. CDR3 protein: CATGQGLSSYNSPLHF. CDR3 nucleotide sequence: TGTGCCACGGGACAGGGACTTAGTTCCTATAATTCACCCCTCCACTTT.

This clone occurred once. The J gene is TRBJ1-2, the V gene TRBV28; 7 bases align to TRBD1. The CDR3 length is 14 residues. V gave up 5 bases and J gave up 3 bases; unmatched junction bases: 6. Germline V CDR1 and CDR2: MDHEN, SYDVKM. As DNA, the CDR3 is TGTGCCAGCAGTGCTCAGGGGGGTCACTATGGCTACACCTTC. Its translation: CASSAQGGHYGYTF.

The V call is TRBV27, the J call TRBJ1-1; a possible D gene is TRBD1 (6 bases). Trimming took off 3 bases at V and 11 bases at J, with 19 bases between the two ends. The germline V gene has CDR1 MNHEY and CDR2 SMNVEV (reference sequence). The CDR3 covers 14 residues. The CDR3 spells CASSFSVTGGVAFF. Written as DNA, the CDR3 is TGTGCCAGCAGTTTTTCAGTGACGGGGGGCGTGGCTTTCTTT.

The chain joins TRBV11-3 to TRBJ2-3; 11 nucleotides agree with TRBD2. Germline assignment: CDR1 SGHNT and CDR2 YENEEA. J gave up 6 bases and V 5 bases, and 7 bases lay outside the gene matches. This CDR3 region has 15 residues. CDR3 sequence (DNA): TGTGCCAGCAGCCCGGGACTAGCGGCCTTTGATACGCAGTATTTT. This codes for CASSPGLAAFDTQYF.

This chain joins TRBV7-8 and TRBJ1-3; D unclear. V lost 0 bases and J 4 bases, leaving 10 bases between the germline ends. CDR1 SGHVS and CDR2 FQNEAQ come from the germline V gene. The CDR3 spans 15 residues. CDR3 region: CASSLAGSAGNTIYF. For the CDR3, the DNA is TGTGCCAGCAGCTTAGCCGGTTCAGCGGGAAACACCATATATTTT.

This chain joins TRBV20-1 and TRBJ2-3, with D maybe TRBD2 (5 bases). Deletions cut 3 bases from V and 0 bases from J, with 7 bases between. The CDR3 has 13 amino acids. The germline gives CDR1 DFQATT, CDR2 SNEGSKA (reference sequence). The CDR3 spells CSASAGSTDTQYF. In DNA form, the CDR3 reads TGCAGTGCTAGTGCGGGTAGCACAGATACGCAGTATTTT.

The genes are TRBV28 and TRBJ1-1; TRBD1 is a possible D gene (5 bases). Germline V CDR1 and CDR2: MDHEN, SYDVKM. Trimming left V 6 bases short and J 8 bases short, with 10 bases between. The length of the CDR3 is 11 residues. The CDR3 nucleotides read TGTGCCAGCAGGGGGGGAGGGGAAGCTTTCTTT. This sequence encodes CASRGGGEAFF.

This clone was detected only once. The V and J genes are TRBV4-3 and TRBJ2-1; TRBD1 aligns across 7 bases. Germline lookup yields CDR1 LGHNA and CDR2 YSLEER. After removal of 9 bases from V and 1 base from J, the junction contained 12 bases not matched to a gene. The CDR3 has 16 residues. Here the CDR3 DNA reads TGCGCCAGAACAACTTTGACAGGGTTATCCTACAATGAGCAGTTCTTC. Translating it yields CARTTLTGLSYNEQFF.

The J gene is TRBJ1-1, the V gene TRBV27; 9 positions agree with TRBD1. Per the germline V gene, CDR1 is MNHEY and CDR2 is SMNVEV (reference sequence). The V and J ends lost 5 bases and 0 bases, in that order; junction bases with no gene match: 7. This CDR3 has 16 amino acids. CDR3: CASSQSGTGMNTEAFF. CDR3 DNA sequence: TGTGCCAGCAGTCAGTCCGGGACAGGGATGAACACTGAAGCTTTCTTT.

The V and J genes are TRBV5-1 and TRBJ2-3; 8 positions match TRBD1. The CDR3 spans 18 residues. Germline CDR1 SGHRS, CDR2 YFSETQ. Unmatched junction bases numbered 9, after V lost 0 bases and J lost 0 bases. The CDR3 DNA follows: TGCGCCAGCAGCTTGGACCCCCAGGGGGCGATGAGCACAGATACGCAGTATTTT. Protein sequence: CASSLDPQGAMSTDTQYF.

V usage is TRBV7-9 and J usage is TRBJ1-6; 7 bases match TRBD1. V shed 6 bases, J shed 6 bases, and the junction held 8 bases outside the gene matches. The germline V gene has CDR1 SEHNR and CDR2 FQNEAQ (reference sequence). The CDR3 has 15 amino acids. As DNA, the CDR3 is TGTGCCAGCAGGGACAGGCATAGCCTTAATTCACCCCTCCACTTT. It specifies CASRDRHSLNSPLHF.

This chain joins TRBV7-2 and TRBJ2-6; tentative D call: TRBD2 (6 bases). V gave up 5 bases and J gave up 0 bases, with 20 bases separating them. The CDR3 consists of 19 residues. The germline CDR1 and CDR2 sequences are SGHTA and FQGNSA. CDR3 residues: CASSPQSGGISSGANVLTF. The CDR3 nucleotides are TGTGCCAGCAGCCCGCAATCTGGGGGGATCAGCTCTGGGGCCAACGTCCTGACTTTC.

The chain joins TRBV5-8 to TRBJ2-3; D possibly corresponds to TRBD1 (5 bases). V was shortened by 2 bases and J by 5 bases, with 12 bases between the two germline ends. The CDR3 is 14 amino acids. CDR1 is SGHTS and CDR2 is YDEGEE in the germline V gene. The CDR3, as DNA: TGTGCCAGCAGCTTAAGGATGGGGCAAGATACGCAGTATTTT. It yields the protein CASSLRMGQDTQYF.

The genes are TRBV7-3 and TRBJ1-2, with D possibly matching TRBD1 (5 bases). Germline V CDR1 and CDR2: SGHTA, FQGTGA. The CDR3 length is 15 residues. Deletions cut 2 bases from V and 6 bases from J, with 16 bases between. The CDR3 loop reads CASSLSTEGRDGYTF. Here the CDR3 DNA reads TGTGCCAGCAGCTTATCGACGGAGGGGAGGGATGGCTACACCTTC.

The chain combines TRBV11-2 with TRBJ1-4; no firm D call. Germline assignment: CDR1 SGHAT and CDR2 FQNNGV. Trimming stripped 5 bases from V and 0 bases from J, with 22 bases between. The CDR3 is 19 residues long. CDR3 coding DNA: TGTGCCAGCAGCCCAGAGGCTCTCTGGTTAGGATCAACTAATGAAAAACTGTTTTTT. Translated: CASSPEALWLGSTNEKLFF.